This T cell receptor (beta chain) was recovered during a study of CD8+ T cells in alopecia areata. General study points: Mouse data revealed clearer TCR sharing than patient data did, a gap possibly tied to HLA. The study also sequences resident alphabeta T cells of normal skin in scalp samples. Especially in alopecia totalis/universalis, lesional scalp showed greater clonality than normal scalp did.

Extraction of RNA preceded its reverse transcription into cDNA, which served as the sequencing template. Some clones are missing from TCRdb's copy, which holds only in-frame ones; the method was immunoSEQ multiplex PCR. This table holds about 200,000 clones, roughly three fifths found once. The CDR3 contains 14 residues. The germline V gene encodes CDR1 SQVTM and CDR2 ANQGSEA. V was pared by 2 bases and J by 4 bases, with 14 bases between. Isolation of CD4+ and CD8+ T cells from PBMCs was achieved by sorting. In regard to this clone: Antigen: not known.

Specimen: CD8+ T cells sorted from blood. This clonotype was obtained from a human donor in good health. The chain recombines TRBV29-1 with TRBJ1-2, with D maybe TRBD1 (6 bases). The CDR3 loop is CSVEFTGNLYGYTF. The CDR3 region has the DNA TGCAGCGTTGAATTCACAGGGAATCTCTATGGCTACACCTTC.